The sequence of this T cell receptor beta chain was determined in a study of identical twins. CDR3 length: 13 amino acids. V dropped 4 bases and J dropped 4 bases, with 10 bases sitting between them. Note on this clonotype: The antigen is unknown.

Broader study findings: Excess twin sharing in beta out-of-frame sequences was weaker. Out-of-frame alpha sequences shared by twins were enriched for low generation probability.

TCRdb passed the 5' RACE reads through MiXCR, listing each CDR3 protein once. The table includes about 920,000 distinct CDR3 sequences, over 9% detected once. Separately, the same data were catalogued under a study of yellow fever vaccine responses in identical twins.

The receptor was isolated from a young woman in good health. The V gene is TRBV12-3 or TRBV12-4, the J gene TRBJ1-1; D is undetermined. Sequencing input: PBMCs. Here the CDR3 reads CASSSYGSTEAFF. The CDR3 nucleotides read TGTGCCAGCAGTTCTTATGGCAGCACTGAAGCTTTCTTT.